This T cell receptor (beta chain) is from a study of shared clonotypes between healthy human individuals. Study-wide results and limits: Collection of samples was limited to blood; tissue repertoires likely differ. Expectations were that clonotype sharing among donors would be affected by sequencing depth.

About this clone: Its target is unknown.

Cells designated naive CD8 were CD45RO-negative and were positively selected for CCR7, with terminally differentiated effector memory CD45RA+ cells excluded. TCRdb's copy holds only in-frame clones and misses some; the assay was immunoSEQ multiplex PCR. The sample lists some 800,000 clones; 92% were seen once. Germline V gene data show CDR1 as LGHNT and CDR2 as FRNRAP. The trim removed 6 bases at V and 5 bases at J, leaving 6 bases unmatched. This CDR3 region has 15 residues. This sequence joins TRBV12-5 and TRBJ2-3; 12 bases map to TRBD1. This clonotype originated in a man aged 25-45 years in good health. The material sequenced was naive CD8+ T cells sorted from blood. The CDR3 is CASGPGQGAVDTQYF. The CDR3 DNA follows: TGTGCTAGTGGACCGGGACAGGGGGCGGTAGATACGCAGTATTTT.